Listed below are T cell receptor beta chains from one sample, sequenced in a study of shared clonotypes between healthy human individuals. The data were produced by immunoSEQ multiplex PCR, yet TCRdb's version contains in-frame clones alone and is incomplete. The sample carries fewer than 3 million clones, less than 95% recorded once. Sequencing was carried out using naive CD4+ T cells from PBMCs. The receptors derive from a man younger than 35 in good health. Some clones in this sample may be carry-over from other donors' samples. The CDR3 runs from the conserved cysteine through the conserved F or W. A D gene is named only where the DNA matches it firmly. Clone sizes are given selectively: once, few, many, or a class where the clone is expanded.

>once|.|TRBV4-2|TRBJ2-5
TGTGCCAGCAGCCAAGTGTCCGGCGATGAGACCCAGTACTTC
CASSQVSGDETQYF
>.|.|TRBV11-2|TRBJ1-1
TGTGCCAGCAGCGAGTACTACAGGGTGGGAGCGAACACTGAAGCTTTCTTT
CASSEYYRVGANTEAFF
>.|.|TRBV7-2|TRBJ2-3
TGTGCCAGCAGCTCAAAAGATACGCAGTATTTT
CASSSKDTQYF
>once|.|TRBV2|TRBJ1-2
TGTGCCAGCAGTGAAGCGCTTCAGGCCTCTAGCCACGGCTACACCTTC
CASSEALQASSHGYTF
>.|.|TRBV2|TRBJ1-2
TGTGCCAGCAGGGGGCAGGGGCAAATCAACTATGGCTACACCTTC
CASRGQGQINYGYTF
>.|.|TRBV11-2|TRBJ2-4
TGTGCCAGCAGCTTAGTCAGAGGTGTCGGATTAGCCAAAAACATTCAGTACTTC
CASSLVRGVGLAKNIQYF
>.|.|TRBV27|TRBJ2-6
TGTGCCAGCGCCCAGGTGACCGGGGCCAACGTCCTGACTTTC
CASAQVTGANVLTF
>.|.|TRBV19|TRBJ2-1
TGTGCCAGTAGTATCCAGGGTGGGGTGGGTGAGCAGTTCTTC
CASSIQGGVGEQFF
>.|TRBD2|TRBV30|TRBJ2-7
TGTGCCTGGAGTGTAGGGACTAGCGGGAGAGGGCAGTACTTC
CAWSVGTSGRGQYF
>.|.|TRBV5-1|TRBJ1-4
TGCGCCAGCAGCTCCGGGGCGGGCGACGAAAAACTGTTTTTT
CASSSGAGDEKLFF
>once|.|TRBV19|TRBJ1-1
TGTGCCAGTAGTCGGTACAGGGTCGGGAACACTGAAGCTTTCTTT
CASSRYRVGNTEAFF
>.|.|TRBV5-1|TRBJ2-7
TGCGCCAGCAGCCTCGACGGACAGTACGGGGAGCAGTACTTC
CASSLDGQYGEQYF
>.|.|TRBV5-1|TRBJ1-1
TGCGCCAGCAGCTTGAGCCCCCTCGCCGCTGAAGCTTTCTTT
CASSLSPLAAEAFF
>.|.|TRBV5-5|TRBJ2-7
TGTGCCAGCAGCCGGGTTGGGGCGCTAAGCTCCTACGAGCAGTACTTC
CASSRVGALSSYEQYF
>once|.|TRBV5-1|TRBJ2-1
TGCGCCAGCTGCCTCACCCCCGGCAATGAGCAGTTCTTC
CASCLTPGNEQFF
>.|.|TRBV15|TRBJ2-5
TGTGCCACCAGCAGAGAAACGACCCAAGAGACCCAGTACTTC
CATSRETTQETQYF
>.|.|TRBV29-1|TRBJ2-5
TGCAGCGTTGTGCCCAGAACAGGTAGGTTCGAGACCCAGTACTTC
CSVVPRTGRFETQYF
>.|.|TRBV6-5|TRBJ1-4
TGTGCCAGCAGGTACAGGGAGGGGATTGAAAAACTGTTTTTT
CASRYREGIEKLFF
>once|.|TRBV5-4|TRBJ2-1
TGTGCCAGCAGCTTTTGGGTTGGCAATGAGCAGTTCTTC
CASSFWVGNEQFF
>once|.|TRBV19|TRBJ2-2
TGTGCCAGTAGTGGGAGGGGGACCGGGGAGCTGTTTTTT
CASSGRGTGELFF
>.|TRBD2|TRBV7-2|TRBJ2-7
TGTGCCAGCAGCTTTGCGGCTAGCGGCTACGAGCAGTACTTC
CASSFAASGYEQYF
>.|.|TRBV5-1|TRBJ2-2
TGCGCCAGCAGAGGGACACCACCTAACACCGGGGAGCTGTTTTTT
CASRGTPPNTGELFF
>.|TRBD2|TRBV5-1|TRBJ2-7
TGCGCCAGCAGCTCGAACCTGGGACTAGCGGGAGGGCGATACGAGCAGTACTTC
CASSSNLGLAGGRYEQYF
>.|.|TRBV18|TRBJ1-5
TGTGCCAGCTCCCAGGACTACAATCAGCCCCAGCATTTT
CASSQDYNQPQHF
>.|TRBD1|TRBV5-5|TRBJ2-1
TGTGCCAGCAGCTTGTCGACAGGGTGGGGCAATGAGCAGTTCTTC
CASSLSTGWGNEQFF
>.|TRBD2|TRBV2|TRBJ2-7
TGTGCCAGCAGGACTGGGGGACTACTTCCCTACGAGCAGTACTTC
CASRTGGLLPYEQYF
>.|TRBD1|TRBV27|TRBJ2-7
TGTGCCAGCAGTTTATGGCCTTCGACAGGGTCGGCCTACGAGCAGTACTTC
CASSLWPSTGSAYEQYF
>.|.|TRBV18|TRBJ2-5
TGTGCCAGCTCACCCGGAGAGACCCAGTACTTC
CASSPGETQYF
>.|TRBD1|TRBV6-5|TRBJ1-4
TGTGCCAGCATCATGGACAGGGGTAGGGAAAAACTGTTTTTT
CASIMDRGREKLFF
>.|.|TRBV2|TRBJ2-1
TGTGCCAGCGGGAAAAATGAGCAGTTCTTC
CASGKNEQFF
>.|TRBD2|TRBV7-6|TRBJ2-1
TGTGCCAGCAGCCCAAGGGTCGGGAGGGGAGTAGGTGAGCAGTTCTTC
CASSPRVGRGVGEQFF
>.|TRBD1|TRBV28|TRBJ2-2
TGTGCCAGCAGCCCGGGACAGGGCTTTCCGAACACCGGGGAGCTGTTTTTT
CASSPGQGFPNTGELFF
>.|TRBD2|TRBV25-1|TRBJ2-2
TGTGCCAGCAGACCGGGGGGGAACACCGGGGAGCTGTTTTTT
CASRPGGNTGELFF
>.|.|TRBV5-4|TRBJ1-2
TGTGCCAGCAGCTTTAAATCTCCTAACTATGGCTACACCTTC
CASSFKSPNYGYTF
>.|.|TRBV11-2|TRBJ2-7
TGTGCCAGCAGCTTAGATCCGGTCAGCAGCTCCTACGAGCAGTACTTC
CASSLDPVSSSYEQYF
>.|TRBD2|TRBV7-9|TRBJ2-5
TGTGCCAGCAGCCCATTGGTGGGAGGGGTAGAGACCCAGTACTTC
CASSPLVGGVETQYF
>.|.|TRBV2|TRBJ1-2
TGTGCCAGCAGTGAATGGCGGGCTCGCAGCTATGGCTACACCTTC
CASSEWRARSYGYTF
>.|.|TRBV19|TRBJ1-1
TGTGCCAGTAGTATGCGGCTGAGGAACACTGAAGCTTTCTTT
CASSMRLRNTEAFF
>.|.|TRBV29-1|TRBJ2-7
TGCAGCGTTGCTCAGGGGGGGATCTACGAGCAGTACTTC
CSVAQGGIYEQYF
>.|TRBD1|TRBV28|TRBJ2-5
TGTGCCAGCAGTCCCCCTCGGGACAGGGAACAAGAGACCCAGTACTTC
CASSPPRDREQETQYF
>.|TRBD1|TRBV6-5|TRBJ2-5
TGTGCCAGCAGCCCGACAGGGCGTTATCAAGAGACCCAGTACTTC
CASSPTGRYQETQYF
>.|.|TRBV9|TRBJ2-6
TGTGCCAGCAGCCCACACCACTCTGGGGCCAACGTCCTGACTTTC
CASSPHHSGANVLTF
>.|.|TRBV7-8|TRBJ2-3
TGTGCCAGCAGCTTAGTCAGTCCCACAGATACGCAGTATTTT
CASSLVSPTDTQYF
>.|TRBD2|TRBV6-5|TRBJ2-3
TGTGCCAGCAGCCCCCGGGGGGCAGATACGCAGTATTTT
CASSPRGADTQYF
>once|TRBD2|TRBV5-4|TRBJ2-1
TGTGCCAGCAGCTTAGGTGAGACTAGCCGTATACCGTTCTTC
CASSLGETSRIPFF
>.|.|TRBV28|TRBJ2-7
TGTGCCAGCAGTCCCCCGACGGGAGCCTACGAGCAGTACTTC
CASSPPTGAYEQYF
>.|.|TRBV29-1|TRBJ1-4
TGCAGCGTTGGCAGAAATGAAAAACTGTTTTTT
CSVGRNEKLFF
>.|.|TRBV6-1|TRBJ1-1
TGTGCCAGCAGTTTGGGAGGGGGGGGCCACACTGAAGCTTTCTTT
CASSLGGGGHTEAFF
>.|.|TRBV28|TRBJ1-4
TGTGCCAGCAGTTCGGGACGGACTAATGAAAAACTGTTTTTT
CASSSGRTNEKLFF
>few|TRBD1|TRBV28|TRBJ1-5
TGTGCCAGCAGTTCCAGGGGGAGCAATCAGCCCCAGCATTTT
CASSSRGSNQPQHF
>.|TRBD2|TRBV7-3|TRBJ2-1
TGTGCCAGCAGCCTCGGACTAGCGGGAATCAATGAGCAGTTCTTC
CASSLGLAGINEQFF
>.|.|TRBV6-5|TRBJ2-3
TGTGCCAGCAGCCCGGCCTGGGATACGCAGTATTTT
CASSPAWDTQYF
>.|.|TRBV7-3|TRBJ1-5
TGTGCCAGCAGCTTAAGCCAGACAAGCAATCAGCCCCAGCATTTT
CASSLSQTSNQPQHF
>.|TRBD2|TRBV10-3|TRBJ2-7
TGTGCCATCAAAACTAGCGGGACCGCCTACGAGCAGTACTTC
CAIKTSGTAYEQYF
>.|.|TRBV14|TRBJ2-1
TGTGCCAGCAGCCACGAAGGTGTAAGGCAGTTCTTC
CASSHEGVRQFF
>.|.|TRBV19|TRBJ2-4
TGTGCCAGTAGTATTCGCGGGGGCCCACGGGCCAAAAACATTCAGTACTTC
CASSIRGGPRAKNIQYF
>.|TRBD2|TRBV5-4|TRBJ2-7
TGTGCCAGCAGCTTGGGGTCTAGCGGGCCCTCCGAGCAGTACTTC
CASSLGSSGPSEQYF
>.|TRBD1|TRBV5-1|TRBJ2-7
TGCGCCAGCAGCCCGGGACAGCCAAACATCTACGAGCAGTACTTC
CASSPGQPNIYEQYF
>.|TRBD1|TRBV5-1|TRBJ1-1
TGCGCCAGCAGCTTGGGACAGGGGTGGTCCACTGAAGCTTTCTTT
CASSLGQGWSTEAFF
>.|.|TRBV6-6|TRBJ1-2
TGTGCCAGCAGTCCCGGGACCCCAAACGGTAATGGCTACACCTTC
CASSPGTPNGNGYTF